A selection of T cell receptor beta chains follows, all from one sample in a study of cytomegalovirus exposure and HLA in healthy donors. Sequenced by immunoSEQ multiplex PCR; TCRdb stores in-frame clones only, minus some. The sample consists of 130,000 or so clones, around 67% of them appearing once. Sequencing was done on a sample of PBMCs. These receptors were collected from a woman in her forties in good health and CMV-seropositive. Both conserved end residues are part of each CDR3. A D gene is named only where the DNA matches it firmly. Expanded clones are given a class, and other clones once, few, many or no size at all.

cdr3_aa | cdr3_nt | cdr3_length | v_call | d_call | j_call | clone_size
CASSSGTQEQFF | TGTGCCAGCAGCTCCGGGACTCAGGAGCAGTTCTTC | 12 | TRBV11-3 | NA | TRBJ2-1 | NA
CASRLRLDSNQPQHF | TGTGCCAGCAGGTTGAGGCTCGATAGCAATCAGCCCCAGCATTTT | 15 | TRBV28 | NA | TRBJ1-5 | few
CASRSGGGQETQYF | TGTGCCAGCAGGAGCGGGGGGGGTCAAGAGACCCAGTACTTC | 14 | TRBV6-1 | TRBD2 | TRBJ2-5 | NA
CASHPAGQGVGRAGELFF | TGTGCCAGCCACCCGGCGGGACAGGGGGTCGGCAGGGCCGGGGAGCTGTTTTTT | 18 | TRBV19 | TRBD1 | TRBJ2-2 | NA
CASRGPSGRAFEQYF | TGTGCCAGCAGGGGACCTAGCGGGAGGGCCTTCGAGCAGTACTTC | 15 | TRBV2 | TRBD2 | TRBJ2-7 | NA
CASSSPLAGGWDEQFF | TGTGCCAGCAGTTCCCCGCTAGCGGGAGGGTGGGATGAGCAGTTCTTC | 16 | TRBV28 | TRBD2 | TRBJ2-1 | once
CASRGDRVGTQYF | TGTGCCAGCAGGGGAGACAGGGTCGGTACGCAGTATTTT | 13 | TRBV7-2 | TRBD1 | TRBJ2-3 | few
CASSYSDRVDTEAFF | TGTGCCAGCAGTTACTCGGACAGGGTGGACACTGAAGCTTTCTTT | 15 | TRBV6-5 | TRBD1 | TRBJ1-1 | NA
CASSHGTGNYGYTF | TGTGCCAGCAGCCATGGGACAGGGAACTATGGCTACACCTTC | 14 | TRBV13 | TRBD1 | TRBJ1-2 | NA
CASGRLQNNSPLHF | TGTGCCAGCGGCAGATTACAGAATAATTCACCCCTCCACTTT | 14 | TRBV28 | NA | TRBJ1-6 | NA
CASSLEKGGQGYTF | TGTGCCAGCAGCTTAGAAAAAGGGGGACAGGGCTACACCTTC | 14 | TRBV7-2 | TRBD1 | TRBJ1-2 | NA
CASSRYRGSYEQYF | TGTGCCAGCAGCCGATACAGGGGTTCCTACGAGCAGTACTTC | 14 | TRBV5-8 | TRBD1 | TRBJ2-7 | NA
CAWSVDRKGYGYTF | TGTGCCTGGAGTGTCGACCGCAAGGGGTATGGCTACACCTTC | 14 | TRBV30 | NA | TRBJ1-2 | NA
CASSFDRSHTIYF | TGTGCCAGCAGTTTCGACAGGTCCCACACCATATATTTT | 13 | TRBV25-1 | NA | TRBJ1-3 | few
CAWSVQLNTEAFF | TGTGCCTGGAGTGTACAGTTGAACACTGAAGCTTTCTTT | 13 | TRBV30 | NA | TRBJ1-1 | NA
CASSLFARGITDTQYF | TGTGCCAGCAGCTTATTTGCGCGGGGGATCACAGATACGCAGTATTTT | 16 | TRBV7-6 | TRBD2 | TRBJ2-3 | NA
CASRGDSLNSPLHF | TGTGCCAGCAGGGGGGACAGCCTTAATTCACCCCTCCACTTT | 14 | TRBV6-5 | TRBD1 | TRBJ1-6 | NA
CASSPGDYGYTF | TGTGCCAGCAGCCCAGGGGACTATGGCTACACCTTC | 12 | TRBV5-6 | NA | TRBJ1-2 | NA
CASKGPTRQSTDTQYF | TGTGCCAGCAAGGGGCCGACTAGACAAAGCACAGATACGCAGTATTTT | 16 | TRBV2 | NA | TRBJ2-3 | NA
CASSLAPGGRRNTEAFF | TGTGCCAGCAGCTTAGCCCCGGGCGGGCGGAGGAACACTGAAGCTTTCTTT | 17 | TRBV7-2 | NA | TRBJ1-1 | NA
CASSPGERGSNEQFF | TGTGCCAGCAGCCCCGGGGAGCGGGGAAGCAATGAGCAGTTCTTC | 15 | TRBV6-5 | TRBD2 | TRBJ2-1 | NA
CASTRQGHNQPQHF | TGTGCCAGCACCCGACAGGGTCACAATCAGCCCCAGCATTTT | 14 | TRBV28 | TRBD1 | TRBJ1-5 | NA
CASSIRDRGNQPQHF | TGTGCCAGCAGCATCAGAGACAGGGGCAATCAGCCCCAGCATTTT | 15 | TRBV5-6 | TRBD1 | TRBJ1-5 | NA
CASSQEPSGTGTSARNTIYF | TGCGCCAGCAGCCAAGAGCCTTCGGGGACAGGGACCTCCGCAAGAAACACCATATATTTT | 20 | TRBV4-3 | TRBD1 | TRBJ1-3 | NA
CASSLDSLSGNTIYF | TGTGCCAGCAGCCTGGACAGCCTCTCTGGAAACACCATATATTTT | 15 | TRBV7-2 | NA | TRBJ1-3 | NA
CASSATGTVSSPLHF | TGTGCCAGCAGCGCGACCGGGACAGTAAGTTCACCCCTCCACTTT | 15 | TRBV7-3 | TRBD1 | TRBJ1-6 | NA
CASSLPGNGYTF | TGTGCCAGCAGCTTACCGGGAAATGGCTACACCTTC | 12 | TRBV7-9 | NA | TRBJ1-2 | NA
CASSPPKTGGNGYTF | TGTGCCAGTAGCCCACCCAAGACAGGGGGCAATGGGTACACCTTC | 15 | TRBV19 | TRBD1 | TRBJ1-2 | once
CASSLGGTGGGSEKLFF | TGTGCCAGCAGCTTAGGAGGGACAGGGGGCGGGAGTGAAAAACTGTTTTTT | 17 | TRBV7-3 | TRBD1 | TRBJ1-4 | NA
CASSLGQRDRQFF | TGCGCCAGCAGCTTGGGGCAGCGGGATAGACAGTTCTTC | 13 | TRBV5-1 | TRBD2 | TRBJ2-1 | NA
CASSSELVAYEQYF | TGTGCCAGCAGCTCCGAACTAGTCGCCTACGAGCAGTACTTC | 14 | TRBV7-2 | NA | TRBJ2-7 | NA
CASSPDGTGNYGYTF | TGTGCCAGCTCACCAGATGGGACAGGGAACTATGGCTACACCTTC | 15 | TRBV18 | TRBD1 | TRBJ1-2 | few
CATSRGTGGAHYEQYF | TGTGCCACCAGCAGAGGGACAGGGGGCGCGCACTACGAGCAGTACTTC | 16 | TRBV15 | TRBD1 | TRBJ2-7 | NA
CASRENMAGHTEAFF | TGTGCCAGCAGAGAGAATATGGCAGGGCACACTGAAGCTTTCTTT | 15 | TRBV6-5 | NA | TRBJ1-1 | NA
CASSEDRGSEKLFF | TGTGCCAGCAGTGAAGACAGGGGCAGTGAAAAACTGTTTTTT | 14 | TRBV6-1 | TRBD1 | TRBJ1-4 | NA
CASSQVSGYGYTF | TGCGCCAGCAGCCAAGTTTCAGGCTATGGCTACACCTTC | 13 | TRBV4-1 | NA | TRBJ1-2 | few
CASSPSRERELFF | TGTGCCAGCTCACCATCCCGGGAGCGGGAGCTGTTTTTT | 13 | TRBV18 | NA | TRBJ2-2 | NA
CASSSQTPAAPQHF | TGTGCCAGCAGCTCCCAGACCCCGGCGGCGCCCCAGCATTTT | 14 | TRBV7-9 | NA | TRBJ1-5 | NA
CASSLEGFGNQPQHF | TGTGCCAGCAGCTTAGAGGGGTTTGGCAATCAGCCCCAGCATTTT | 15 | TRBV7-2 | NA | TRBJ1-5 | NA
CSVAAGSNNEQFF | TGCAGCGTTGCGGCGGGTTCAAACAATGAGCAGTTCTTC | 13 | TRBV29-1 | NA | TRBJ2-1 | NA
CASSYYSGFDEQFF | TGTGCCAGCAGCTATTACTCGGGATTCGATGAGCAGTTCTTC | 14 | TRBV13 | NA | TRBJ2-1 | NA
CASSQGPSGSGSGELFF | TGCGCCAGCAGCCAAGGTCCTAGCGGGAGTGGTTCCGGGGAGCTGTTTTTT | 17 | TRBV4-3 | TRBD2 | TRBJ2-2 | NA
CASSSPREPQHF | TGTGCCAGCAGTTCACCCCGGGAGCCCCAGCATTTT | 12 | TRBV28 | NA | TRBJ1-5 | NA
CASSQVGSLGRGYTF | TGCGCCAGCAGCCAAGTAGGGAGCCTTGGTCGTGGCTACACCTTC | 15 | TRBV4-3 | NA | TRBJ1-2 | NA
CAISTDGEGGYTF | TGTGCCATCAGCACAGATGGGGAGGGTGGCTACACCTTC | 13 | TRBV10-3 | NA | TRBJ1-2 | few
CASSIIQNTEAFF | TGTGCCAGTAGTATAATACAGAACACTGAAGCTTTCTTT | 13 | TRBV19 | NA | TRBJ1-1 | NA
CASSMSSGGTVSSYNEQFF | TGTGCCAGTAGTATGTCGTCGGGAGGGACCGTTAGCTCCTACAATGAGCAGTTCTTC | 19 | TRBV19 | TRBD2 | TRBJ2-1 | NA
CASSMGDRDNSPLHF | TGTGCCAGTAGTATGGGCGACAGGGATAATTCACCCCTCCACTTT | 15 | TRBV19 | TRBD1 | TRBJ1-6 | NA
CASSQGENSGGETQYF | TGTGCCAGCAGCCAAGGGGAGAATAGCGGGGGAGAGACCCAGTACTTC | 16 | TRBV4-2 | TRBD2 | TRBJ2-5 | NA
CASSSRQGFPYEQYF | TGCGCCAGCAGCTCCCGACAGGGATTCCCCTACGAGCAGTACTTC | 15 | TRBV5-1 | TRBD1 | TRBJ2-7 | NA
CATSRGQGATDTQYF | TGTGCCACCAGCAGGGGACAGGGTGCCACAGATACGCAGTATTTT | 15 | TRBV15 | TRBD1 | TRBJ2-3 | NA
CASSRQGQGGYEQYF | TGTGCCAGCAGCAGACAGGGACAGGGAGGCTACGAGCAGTACTTC | 15 | TRBV5-8 | TRBD1 | TRBJ2-7 | NA
CASSQEGLGQGVTEAFF | TGCGCCAGCAGCCAAGAAGGTTTGGGACAGGGAGTCACTGAAGCTTTCTTT | 17 | TRBV4-3 | TRBD1 | TRBJ1-1 | NA